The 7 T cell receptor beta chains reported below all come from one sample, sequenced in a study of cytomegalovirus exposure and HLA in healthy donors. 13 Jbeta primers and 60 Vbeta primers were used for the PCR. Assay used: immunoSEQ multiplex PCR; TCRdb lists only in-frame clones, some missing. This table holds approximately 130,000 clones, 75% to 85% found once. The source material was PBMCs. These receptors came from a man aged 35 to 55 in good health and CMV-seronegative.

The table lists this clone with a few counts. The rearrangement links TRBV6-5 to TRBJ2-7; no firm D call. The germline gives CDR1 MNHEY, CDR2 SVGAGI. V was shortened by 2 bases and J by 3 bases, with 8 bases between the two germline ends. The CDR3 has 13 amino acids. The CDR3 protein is CASSYTNNYEQYF. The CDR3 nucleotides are TGTGCCAGCAGTTACACTAATAACTACGAGCAGTACTTC.

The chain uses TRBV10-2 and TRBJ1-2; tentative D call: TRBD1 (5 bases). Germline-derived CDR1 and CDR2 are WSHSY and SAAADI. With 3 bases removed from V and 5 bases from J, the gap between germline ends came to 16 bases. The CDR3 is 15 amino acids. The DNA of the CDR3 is TGCGCCAGCAGTGAATCTATCGGGGGAAAGTATGGCTACACCTTC. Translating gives CASSESIGGKYGYTF.

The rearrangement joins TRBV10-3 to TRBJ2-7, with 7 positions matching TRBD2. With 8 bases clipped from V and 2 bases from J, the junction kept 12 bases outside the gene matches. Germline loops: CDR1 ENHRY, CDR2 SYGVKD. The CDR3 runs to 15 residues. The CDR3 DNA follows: TGTGCCATCCGGAGGGAGTCTAGCGGCCCCTACGAGCAGTACTTC. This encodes CAIRRESSGPYEQYF.

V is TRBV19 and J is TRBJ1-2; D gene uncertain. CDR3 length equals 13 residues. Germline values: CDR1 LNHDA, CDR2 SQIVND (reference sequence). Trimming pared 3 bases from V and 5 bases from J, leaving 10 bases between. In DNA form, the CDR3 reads TGTGCCAGTAGTATTAGAGGGAGATATGGCTACACCTTC. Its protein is CASSIRGRYGYTF.

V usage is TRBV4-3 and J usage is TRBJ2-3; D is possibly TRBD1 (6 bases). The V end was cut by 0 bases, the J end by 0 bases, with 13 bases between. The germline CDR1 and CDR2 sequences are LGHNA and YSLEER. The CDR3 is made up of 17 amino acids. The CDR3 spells CASSQDIGTTSTDTQYF. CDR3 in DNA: TGCGCCAGCAGCCAAGATATTGGGACAACTAGCACAGATACGCAGTATTTT.

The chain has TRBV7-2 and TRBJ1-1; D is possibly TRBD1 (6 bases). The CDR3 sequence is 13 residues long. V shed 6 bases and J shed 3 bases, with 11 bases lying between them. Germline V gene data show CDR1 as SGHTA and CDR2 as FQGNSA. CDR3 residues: CASRTWTDTEAFF. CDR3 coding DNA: TGTGCCAGCAGGACGTGGACAGACACTGAAGCTTTCTTT.

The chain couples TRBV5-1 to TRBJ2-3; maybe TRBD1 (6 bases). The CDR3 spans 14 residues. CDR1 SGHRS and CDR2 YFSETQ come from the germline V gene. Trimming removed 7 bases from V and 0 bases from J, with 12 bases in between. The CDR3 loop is CASVLGGSTDTQYF. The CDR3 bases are TGCGCCAGCGTCCTAGGGGGAAGCACAGATACGCAGTATTTT.